This T cell receptor beta chain was retrieved from a study of T cells in Graves' hyperthyroidism and ophthalmopathy. With 7 bases removed from V and 4 bases from J, the gap between germline ends came to 17 bases. Germline-derived CDR1 and CDR2 are MNHNS and SASEGT. The CDR3 totals 14 residues. TCR beta CDR3 sequences were amplified from RNA transcripts. Initially, a first-round RT-PCR of the TCR CDR3 employed the HTBI primer set. Using its own MiXCR run on the multiplex PCR reads, TCRdb lists one record per CDR3 protein. In the table there are some 550,000 distinct CDR3 sequences, roughly 15% of which are singletons. This clonotype was found a few times.

Material for sequencing was blood. This rearrangement joins TRBV6-1 to TRBJ2-7; no clear D. The source is a woman aged 40 to 50 with Graves' ophthalmopathy. CDR3 nucleotide sequence: TGTGCCAGCAATAACGCCCAAGTGGTGTACGAGCAGTACTTC. It is translated as CASNNAQVVYEQYF.